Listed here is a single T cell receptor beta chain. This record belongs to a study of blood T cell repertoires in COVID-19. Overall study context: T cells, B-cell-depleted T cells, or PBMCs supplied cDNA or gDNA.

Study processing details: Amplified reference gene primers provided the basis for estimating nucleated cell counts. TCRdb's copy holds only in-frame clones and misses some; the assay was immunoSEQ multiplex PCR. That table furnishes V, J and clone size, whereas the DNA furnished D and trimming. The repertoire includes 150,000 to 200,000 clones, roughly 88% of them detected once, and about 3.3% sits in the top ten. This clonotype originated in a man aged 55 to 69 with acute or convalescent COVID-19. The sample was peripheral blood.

The CDR3 is CASSPREGMKETQYF. Here the CDR3 DNA reads TGTGCCAGCAGCCCGCGGGAGGGGATGAAAGAGACCCAGTACTTC. The J gene is TRBJ2-5, the V gene TRBV7-9, with TRBD2 identical over 9 bases. Looked up from germline, CDR1 is SEHNR and CDR2 is FQNEAQ (reference sequence). V lost 5 bases to trimming and J lost 3 bases; unmatched junction nucleotides: 7. The CDR3 spans 15 residues.